The source of this T cell receptor (beta chain) is a study of T cells in Graves' hyperthyroidism and ophthalmopathy. V lost 6 bases and J lost 7; bases outside the gene matches: 9. Germline-derived CDR1 and CDR2 are DFQATT and SNEGSKA (reference sequence). This CDR3 comprises 15 residues. This clonotype was recorded once. The antigen is unknown. RNA transcripts served as the template for amplifying TCR beta CDR3 regions. First-round RT-PCR targeting the TCR CDR3 was performed with the HTBI primer set. MiXCR, run by TCRdb on the multiplex PCR reads, gives a single entry per CDR3 protein. The sample includes roughly 300,000 distinct CDR3 sequences, 15% to 20% of them seen just once. Clinicians diagnosed patients from clinical symptoms, serum thyroxine and TRAb, thyroid ultrasound and orbital computed tomography. Overall study findings and caveats: Ophthalmopathy prediction by the model preceded onset by a median roughly 6 months. Most thyroid clonotypes expanded above 0.001 appeared in blood too. A model built on 13 V-J features separated ophthalmopathy from stable hyperthyroidism.

The sequenced sample was blood. This sequence was found in a woman aged 45-60 years with Graves' hyperthyroidism. The rearrangement uses TRBV20-1 and TRBJ2-2, with 12 bases lining up with TRBD2. CDR3 amino acids: CSAQTSGRSSGELFF. The DNA for the CDR3 is TGCAGTGCACAAACTAGCGGGAGGAGCAGCGGGGAGCTGTTTTTT.